The 9 T cell receptor beta chains below come from one sample, sequenced in a study of blood T cell repertoires in COVID-19. Clones were read by immunoSEQ multiplex PCR, and TCRdb kept only the in-frame ones, dropping some. The table lists some 360,000 clones, approximately 91% of them singletons. Source material: PBMCs or T cells enriched from blood (not recorded which). All receptors derive from a woman in her 30s who had been exposed to COVID-19.

The J gene is TRBJ1-4, the V gene TRBV2, with 7 bases aligning to TRBD1. CDR3 length equals 16 residues. The ends lost 4 bases at V and 7 bases at J; junction bases unmatched: 12. Per the germline V gene, CDR1 is SNHLY and CDR2 is FYNNEI. The CDR3 spells CASSATGASSSEKLFF. As DNA, the CDR3 is TGTGCCAGCAGTGCTACAGGGGCTTCTAGTAGTGAAAAACTGTTTTTT.

This chain links TRBV30 with TRBJ1-2; D might be TRBD1 (6 bases). From germline, CDR1 is GTSNPN and CDR2 SVGIG (reference sequence). This CDR3 contains 11 residues. V lost 1 base to trimming and J lost 8 bases, with 8 bases between them. CDR3 sequence reads: CAWSEQGGYTF. The DNA for the CDR3 is TGTGCCTGGAGTGAACAGGGAGGCTACACCTTC.

For the CDR3, the DNA is TGTGCCAGCAGCTTGCGTCCGGGACAGGGGAACTCTGGGGCCAACGTCCTGACTTTC. Its translation is CASSLRPGQGNSGANVLTF. This chain joins TRBV5-5 and TRBJ2-6, with 10 positions matching TRBD1. Trimming took 1 base from V and 0 from J; bases not matched to a gene: 7. The CDR3 spans 19 residues. Germline V gene sequence: CDR1 SGHKS, CDR2 YYEKEE (reference sequence).

The chain has TRBV5-1 and TRBJ2-7; D is possibly TRBD2 (5 bases). The CDR3 extends over 12 amino acids. The V end was cut by 4 bases, the J end by 6 bases, with 11 bases between. Germline CDR1 SGHRS, CDR2 YFSETQ. The CDR3 coding sequence is TGCGCCAGCAGCCTGGACTTTAGCGAGCAGTACTTC. It codes for CASSLDFSEQYF.

The chain couples TRBV19 to TRBJ2-5, with unresolved D. V lost 4 bases to trimming and J lost 0 bases, with 6 bases between them. Germline assignment: CDR1 LNHDA and CDR2 SQIVND (reference sequence). The CDR3 consists of 13 residues. In nucleotides, the CDR3 is TGTGCCAGTAGTAGGCCGTACCAAGAGACCCAGTACTTC. This codes for CASSRPYQETQYF.

The genes are TRBV18 and TRBJ2-6; 8 bases are shared with TRBD1. The J segment lost 0 bases and the V segment lost 3 bases, leaving 4 bases of the junction unmatched. The germline CDR1 and CDR2 sequences are KGHSH and LQKENI. There are 17 residues in the CDR3. In nucleotides, the CDR3 is TGTGCCAGCTCACCGTGGGACAGGAGCTCTGGGGCCAACGTCCTGACTTTC. Its protein product is CASSPWDRSSGANVLTF. Combining the CDR3 with reference TRBV18 and TRBJ2-6 gives the whole variable domain NAGVMQNPRHLVRRRGQEARLRCSPMKGHSHVYWYRQLPEEGLKFMVYLQKENIIDESGMPKERFSAEFPKEGPSILRIQQVVRGDSAAYFCASSPWDRSSGANVLTFGAGSRLTVL.

The chain employs TRBV6-5 and TRBJ2-5; 7 bases agree with TRBD1. This CDR3 has 14 amino acids. V lost 7 bases, J lost 0 bases, and 5 bases stayed unmatched. Germline CDR1 is MNHEY and CDR2 is SVGAGI. The DNA of the CDR3 is TGTGCCAGCACCATTGGGACAGACCAAGAGACCCAGTACTTC. Translation: CASTIGTDQETQYF.

The chain employs TRBV25-1 and TRBJ2-7; no clear D gene. The V gene's germline CDR1 is MGHDK and CDR2 SYGVNS. Trimming cost V 7 bases and J 2 bases, with 9 bases left between them. The length of the CDR3 is 12 residues. CDR3 region: CASMAVAYEQYF. The CDR3 coding sequence is TGTGCCAGCATGGCCGTCGCCTACGAGCAGTACTTC.

This clone was seen a handful of times. The rearrangement uses TRBV6-4 and TRBJ2-2; 10 bases match TRBD2. CDR3 length: 15 residues. With 5 bases clipped from V and 3 bases from J, the junction kept 3 bases outside the gene matches. CDR1 is MRHNA and CDR2 is SNTAGT in the germline V gene. The CDR3 loop reads CASSSSGRDTGELFF. In DNA, the CDR3 is TGTGCCAGCAGTTCTAGCGGGAGAGACACCGGGGAGCTGTTTTTT.